Reported below is one T cell receptor beta chain. Its antigen is unknown. The sample comes from a study of cytomegalovirus exposure and HLA in healthy donors. Study findings and constraints: Overall, about 160 TCR beta chains were annotated as cytomegalovirus-associated.

The CDR3 covers 14 residues. Germline assignment: CDR1 SNHLY and CDR2 FYNNEI. Trimming shortened V by 6 bases and J by 5 bases, and 16 bases separated the two germline ends. Repertoires were generated with immunoSEQ multiplex PCR, while TCRdb's copy carries only in-frame clones and drops some. The sample lists 150,000 to 200,000 clones; around 80% were seen once. The source of this sequence is a woman aged 25 to 39 in good health and CMV-seropositive. Sequencing used PBMCs. This chain uses TRBV2 with TRBJ1-1; D perhaps matches TRBD1 (5 bases). This CDR3 is CASRERFGGTEAFF. For the CDR3, the DNA is TGTGCCAGCAGAGAACGTTTCGGGGGAACTGAAGCTTTCTTT.